What follows are 8 T cell receptor beta chains derived from one specimen sequenced in a study of kidney transplant recipient with SARS-CoV-2 infection. A single record per CDR3 protein comes from TCRdb applying MiXCR to the reads. The repertoire includes 200,000 to 250,000 distinct CDR3 sequences, about 30% of them detected once, and roughly 7% sits in the top ten. The sequenced sample was a blood sample, obtained at baseline and on roughly day 110 from a kidney transplant recipient. The receptors shown here come from a male patient aged 25-45 years who had COVID-19 and was a kidney transplant recipient. A share of the T cells may be of graft donor origin.

There are many counts of this clonotype. CDR3 in DNA: TGTGCCAGCAGCTTGTTAGGAGATCAGGGGAACTATGGCTACACCTTC. Amino acids: CASSLLGDQGNYGYTF. The V gene is TRBV5-6, the J gene TRBJ1-2; tentative D call: TRBD1 (6 bases). Germline V gene data show CDR1 as SGHDT and CDR2 as YYEEEE. The CDR3 is 16 residues long. Trimming cost V 1 base and J 2 bases, with 15 bases left between them. The full variable domain, with the rest looked up from reference TRBV5-6 and TRBJ1-2, is DAGVTQSPTHLIKTRGQQVTLRCSPKSGHDTVSWYQQALGQGPQFIFQYYEEEERQRGNFPDRFSGHQFPNYSSELNVNALLLGDSALYLCASSLLGDQGNYGYTFGSGTRLTVV.

The rearrangement joins TRBV20-1 to TRBJ2-7; 12 nucleotides line up with TRBD2. This CDR3 has 16 amino acids. The V and J ends lost 0 bases and 0 bases, in that order; junction bases with no gene match: 3. CDR1 is DFQATT and CDR2 is SNEGSKA in the germline V gene (reference sequence). DNA for the CDR3: TGCAGTGCTAGAGAATTGACTAGCGGGGGCTCCTACGAGCAGTACTTC. Translated, it gives CSARELTSGGSYEQYF.

This clonotype was found many times. The rearrangement links TRBV19 to TRBJ1-2; TRBD1 agrees at 7 bases. V dropped 9 bases and J dropped 3; count of bases not matched to a gene: 4. Per the germline V gene, CDR1 is LNHDA and CDR2 is SQIVND (reference sequence). CDR3 size: 12 residues. CDR3 sequence reads: CASSTGDYGYTF. DNA of the CDR3: TGTGCCAGCTCCACAGGGGACTATGGCTACACCTTC.

Points on this clonotype: It may be a read error: a sequence one base away is much more abundant. DNA for the CDR3: TGTGCCGGCAGTAAGCGGATCTCACACGGAAAGACCTATGGCTACACCTTC. Its protein is CAGSKRISHGKTYGYTF. The chain links TRBV6-4 to TRBJ1-2; D is unclear. Per the germline V gene, CDR1 is MRHNA and CDR2 is SNTAGT. CDR3 length: 17 residues.

With regard to this clonotype: A much larger clone differs from this one at a single base, so this may be a read error. This chain connects TRBV7-1 to TRBJ1-2, with D unclear. TRBV7-1 is treated as an ORF (open reading frame) with a function not yet certain. There are 17 residues in the CDR3. CDR3 coding DNA: TGTGCCAACAGCGAAGAAGATCACGAGGGAAAGACCTATGGCTACACCTTC. As protein: CANSEEDHEGKTYGYTF.

The CDR3 DNA reads as TGTGCCAGCAGACCCCCCGGGGCCAAAAACATTCAGTACTTC. Translation gives CASRPPGAKNIQYF. The chain joins TRBV6-6 to TRBJ2-4; no definite D call. Germline V gives CDR1 MNHNY, CDR2 SVGAGI (reference sequence). There are 14 residues in the CDR3. V was pared by 6 bases and J by 1 base, with 10 bases between.

This clonotype showed up many times. The chain has TRBV11-3 and TRBJ1-2; maybe TRBD1 (5 bases). Deletions cut 5 bases from V and 4 bases from J, with 23 bases between. Germline CDR1 and CDR2: SGHNT and YENEEA. This CDR3 region has 17 residues. The CDR3 loop reads CASSDRPDLGKTYGYTF. Here the CDR3 DNA reads TGTGCCAGCAGCGACAGACCCGATCTCGGAAAGACCTATGGCTACACCTTC.

Turning to this clonotype: The junction departs from germline at one end; a sequencing error may be responsible. The chain carries TRBV11-3 and TRBJ2-7, with a weak D call TRBD1 (5 bases). This CDR3 is 14 amino acids long. Germline V CDR1 and CDR2: SGHNT, YENEEA. The CDR3 nucleotides read TGTGCCAGTAGCTTGGGAACAGGAACCTGCGAGCAGTACTTC. Translation gives CASSLGTGTCEQYF. Variable domain in full (rest from reference TRBV11-3 and TRBJ2-7): EAGVVQSPRYKIIEKKQPVAFWCNPISGHNTLYWYLQNLGQGPELLIRYENEEAVDDSQLPKDRFSAERLKGVDSTLKIQPAELGDSAVYLCASSLGTGTCEQYFGPGTRLTVT.